The T cell receptor (beta chain) under discussion was sequenced for a study of T cells in Graves' hyperthyroidism and ophthalmopathy. CDR1 MNHEY and CDR2 SVGEGT come from the germline V gene. The CDR3 contains 12 residues. V gave up 2 bases and J gave up 3 bases, with 5 bases separating them. This clonotype has ten or more counts. Amplification of TCR beta CDR3 regions used RNA as the template. During a first-round RT-PCR of the TCR CDR3, the HTBI primer set was used. TCRdb redid the calling of the multiplex PCR reads with MiXCR, one entry per CDR3 protein. The sample consists of roughly 170,000 distinct CDR3 sequences, approximately 9% of them appearing once.

The TCR originated in a woman aged 18-29 years with Graves' hyperthyroidism that later progressed to Graves' ophthalmopathy. Sequenced: blood. This sequence joins TRBV6-2 or TRBV6-3 and TRBJ2-7, with D possibly matching TRBD2 (5 bases). The DNA of the CDR3 is TGTGCCAGCAGTTACGCGGGCTACGAGCAGTACTTC. This codes for CASSYAGYEQYF.